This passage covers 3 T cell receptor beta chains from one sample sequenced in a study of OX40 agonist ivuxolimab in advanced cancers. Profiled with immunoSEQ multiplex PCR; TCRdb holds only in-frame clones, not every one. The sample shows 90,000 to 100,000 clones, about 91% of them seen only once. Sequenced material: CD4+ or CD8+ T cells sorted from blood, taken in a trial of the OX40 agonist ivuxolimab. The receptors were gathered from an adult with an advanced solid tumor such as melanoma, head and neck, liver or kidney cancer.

In nucleotides, the CDR3 is TGTGCCAGCAGCGTAAGGGACACTACGAACACCGGGGAGCTGTTTTTT. It translates to CASSVRDTTNTGELFF. The J gene is TRBJ2-2, the V gene TRBV9, with a possible D match to TRBD1 (6 bases). This CDR3 is built from 16 residues. Germline V gene data show CDR1 as SGDLS and CDR2 as YYNGEE. V dropped 1 base and J dropped 0 bases, with 10 bases sitting between them.

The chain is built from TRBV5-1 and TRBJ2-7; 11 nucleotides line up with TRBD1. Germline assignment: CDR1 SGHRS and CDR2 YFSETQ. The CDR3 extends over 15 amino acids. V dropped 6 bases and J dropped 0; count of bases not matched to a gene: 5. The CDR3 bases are TGCGCCAGCACCCTAGGGACAGGGGGCTCCTACGAGCAGTACTTC. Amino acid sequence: CASTLGTGGSYEQYF.

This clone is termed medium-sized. This CDR3 reads CASGRVGSGELFF. In DNA, the CDR3 is TGTGCCTCGGGGAGGGTTGGCTCCGGGGAGCTGTTTTTT. V is TRBV6-1 and J is TRBJ2-2; 7 bases line up with TRBD2. CDR3 length equals 13 residues. Losses at the gene ends were 11 bases for V and 6 bases for J; bases not matched to a gene: 9. Germline-derived CDR1 and CDR2 are MNHNS and SASEGT.